A single sample is the source of the 10 T cell receptor beta chains below, sequenced in a study of cytomegalovirus exposure and HLA in healthy donors. This PCR relied on a set of 60 Vbeta primers and 13 Jbeta primers. Clones were read by immunoSEQ multiplex PCR, and TCRdb kept only the in-frame ones, dropping some. Among 150,000 to 200,000 clones listed, roughly 77% were seen once. Material for sequencing was PBMCs. Receptors originate from a woman between 40 and 50 years old in good health and CMV-seropositive.

This chain links TRBV19 with TRBJ2-3, with 10 bases that match TRBD2. CDR3 size: 17 residues. The germline V gene encodes CDR1 LNHDA and CDR2 SQIVND (reference sequence). The ends lost 1 base at V and 0 bases at J; junction bases unmatched: 4. The CDR3 DNA reads as TGTGCCAGTAGTATAGGCACTAGCGGGACTAGCACAGATACGCAGTATTTT. Translation: CASSIGTSGTSTDTQYF.

This chain links TRBV30 with TRBJ2-7; 7 bases match TRBD1. Germline trimming cut 1 base from V and 0 bases from J; bases unmatched to any gene: 0. The germline V gene has CDR1 GTSNPN and CDR2 SVGIG (reference sequence). CDR3 length equals 13 residues. The CDR3 DNA is TGTGCCTGGAGTGGACAGGGCTCCTACGAGCAGTACTTC. It specifies CAWSGQGSYEQYF.

The V call is TRBV9, the J call TRBJ2-5, with a tentative D call TRBD2 (5 bases). Germline CDR1 is SGDLS and CDR2 is YYNGEE. The CDR3 is 16 amino acids. V dropped 2 bases and J dropped 3 bases, with 17 bases sitting between them. CDR3 nucleotide sequence: TGTGCCAGCAGCGTTAATGAGGCGGGTTCAAAAGAGACCCAGTACTTC. Amino acids: CASSVNEAGSKETQYF.

This clone was detected only once. The CDR3 bases are TGTGCCAGCAGCCCCCGAGGCGGCAACAATGAGCAGTTCTTC. Protein: CASSPRGGNNEQFF. The rearrangement joins TRBV9 to TRBJ2-1; D gene uncertain. The CDR3 is 14 amino acids. Trimming took 4 bases from V and 5 from J, leaving 13 bases between them. Germline V CDR1 and CDR2: SGDLS, YYNGEE.

V usage is TRBV29-1 and J usage is TRBJ2-5; TRBD2 might be the D (5 bases). The CDR3 is 14 amino acids. Per the germline V gene, CDR1 is SQVTM and CDR2 is ANQGSEA. The V and J ends lost 4 bases and 2 bases respectively, with 14 bases between them. The CDR3 sequence: CSVVTQLAQETQYF. CDR3 coding DNA: TGCAGCGTTGTGACACAGCTAGCACAAGAGACCCAGTACTTC.

This chain uses TRBV4-3 with TRBJ2-5; 8 bases agree with TRBD2. CDR3 size: 13 residues. Trimming took 4 bases from V and 4 from J; bases not matched to a gene: 2. Germline lookup yields CDR1 LGHNA and CDR2 YSLEER. This CDR3 is CASSRREGETQYF. The CDR3 DNA follows: TGCGCCAGCAGCCGACGGGAGGGAGAGACCCAGTACTTC.

V is TRBV19 and J is TRBJ1-2; D is perhaps TRBD1 (5 bases). V was shortened by 4 bases and J by 7 bases, with 16 bases between the two germline ends. This CDR3 region has 14 residues. CDR1 is LNHDA, CDR2 SQIVND, per germline (reference sequence). CDR3 coding DNA: TGTGCCAGTAGTACTCGCAGGGATGGGTTTGGCTACACCTTC. Encoded protein: CASSTRRDGFGYTF.

Only one count was recorded for this clone. CDR3 in DNA: TGTGCCAGTAGCGCGACCACCGGGACAGGGGGCGAGCAGTACTTC. This gives the protein CASSATTGTGGEQYF. V usage is TRBV19 and J usage is TRBJ2-7, with 11 positions matching TRBD1. V trimming: 6 bases; J trimming: 6 bases; junction bases outside the gene matches: 10. The length of the CDR3 is 15 residues. The germline CDR1 and CDR2 sequences are LNHDA and SQIVND (reference sequence).

The gene calls are TRBV5-8 and TRBJ1-1; TRBD1 might be the D (5 bases). This CDR3 is built from 11 residues. The V gene's germline CDR1 is SGHTS and CDR2 YDEGEE. The germline V and J ends were trimmed by 4 bases and 12 bases, with 13 bases remaining between them. The CDR3 DNA follows: TGTGCCAGCAGCAATGGTGGGGCACCTTTCTTT. Translated: CASSNGGAPFF.

The chain is built from TRBV5-1 and TRBJ2-5; TRBD1 matches at 7 bases. With V trimmed by 0 bases and J by 4 bases, 9 bases remained unmatched. Germline V gene lookup returns CDR1 SGHRS and CDR2 YFSETQ. CDR3 length: 16 amino acids. CDR3 in amino acids: CASSLASGGLGETQYF. CDR3 coding DNA: TGCGCCAGCAGCTTGGCCTCAGGGGGATTGGGAGAGACCCAGTACTTC.